Below, 8 T cell receptor beta chains from the same sample are listed, as sequenced in a study of blood T cell repertoires in COVID-19. This table comes from immunoSEQ multiplex PCR, and its TCRdb copy is limited to in-frame clones, with some not included. The sample consists of 65,000 to 80,000 clones, roughly nine tenths of them appearing once. The sequenced sample was peripheral blood. Receptors were obtained from a human donor in a cohort sampled during active COVID-19.

The chain combines TRBV19 with TRBJ2-7; TRBD1 agrees at 9 bases. The CDR3 is 14 residues long. CDR1 is LNHDA, CDR2 SQIVND, per germline (reference sequence). V was pared by 4 bases and J by 4 bases, with 5 bases of the junction left unmatched. In DNA form, the CDR3 reads TGTGCCAGTAGTACCGGGACAGGGTGGTACGAGCAGTACTTC. Amino acid sequence: CASSTGTGWYEQYF.

The V and J genes are TRBV5-6 and TRBJ2-7; D may be TRBD2 (6 bases). The CDR3 length is 13 residues. CDR1 is SGHDT and CDR2 is YYEEEE in the germline V gene. The CDR3 loop is CFLGGNVGFEQYF. CDR3 sequence (DNA): TGTTTCTTGGGAGGTAATGTCGGTTTCGAGCAGTACTTC.

The chain links TRBV5-1 to TRBJ2-1, with D possibly matching TRBD1 (6 bases). V lost 5 bases and J 8 bases, leaving 20 bases between the germline ends. Germline lookup yields CDR1 SGHRS and CDR2 YFSETQ. The CDR3 runs 15 residues. CDR3 in amino acids: CASSWGQGGRDEQFF. CDR3 DNA sequence: TGCGCCAGCAGTTGGGGGCAGGGTGGTAGGGATGAGCAGTTCTTC.

This chain links TRBV7-3 with TRBJ2-1; 7 bases map to TRBD2. V dropped 5 bases and J dropped 4; count of bases not matched to a gene: 5. CDR3 length equals 14 residues. From germline, CDR1 is SGHTA and CDR2 FQGTGA. The CDR3 bases are TGTGCCAGCAGCGGCGGCGGGAGTTACAATGAGCAGTTCTTC. Encoded protein: CASSGGGSYNEQFF.

The J gene is TRBJ2-3, the V gene TRBV9, with 13 bases fitting TRBD2. CDR3 length equals 16 residues. V gave up 4 bases and J gave up 4 bases; unmatched junction bases: 6. Looked up from germline, CDR1 is SGDLS and CDR2 is YYNGEE. CDR3 in amino acids: CASSPRLAGGPDTQYF. CDR3 sequence (DNA): TGTGCCAGCAGCCCACGACTAGCGGGAGGCCCAGATACGCAGTATTTT.

The V and J genes are TRBV5-1 and TRBJ2-5; perhaps TRBD1 as D (5 bases). The V and J ends lost 0 bases and 5 bases respectively, with 14 bases between them. CDR3 length: 15 residues. Germline-derived CDR1 and CDR2 are SGHRS and YFSETQ. For the CDR3, the DNA is TGCGCCAGCAGCTTGGGTGGGGCACTTGGGGAGACCCAGTACTTC. It is translated as CASSLGGALGETQYF.

This chain joins TRBV5-1 and TRBJ2-7; the match to TRBD2 covers 10 bases. Germline values: CDR1 SGHRS, CDR2 YFSETQ. With 3 bases clipped from V and 3 bases from J, the junction kept 6 bases outside the gene matches. The CDR3 extends over 15 amino acids. CDR3 bases: TGCGCCAGCAGCTGGACTAGCGGATCTCTCTACGAGCAGTACTTC. Its translation is CASSWTSGSLYEQYF.

The V call is TRBV30, the J call TRBJ1-1; TRBD1 matches 8 bases. Unmatched junction bases numbered 2, after V lost 5 bases and J lost 0 bases. The CDR3 length is 13 residues. Germline lookup yields CDR1 GTSNPN and CDR2 SVGIG (reference sequence). The DNA of the CDR3 is TGTGCCTGGGACAGGGGATTGAACACTGAAGCTTTCTTT. Protein product: CAWDRGLNTEAFF.